The 17 T cell receptor beta chains below were found in one sample sequenced in a study of blood T cell repertoires in COVID-19. Sequenced by immunoSEQ multiplex PCR; TCRdb stores in-frame clones only, minus some. This table has about 220,000 clones, 65% to 85% appearing once. Sequenced: peripheral blood. Receptor source: a woman in her 30s who had recovered from COVID-19.

The chain has TRBV28 and TRBJ2-1; perhaps TRBD1 as D (5 bases). The CDR3 runs 20 residues. Trimming removed 3 bases from V and 0 bases from J, with 24 bases in between. Germline V gives CDR1 MDHEN, CDR2 SYDVKM. CDR3 residues: CASSFQGYYRIQSSYNEQFF. The CDR3 DNA reads as TGTGCCAGCAGTTTCCAGGGTTACTACAGGATACAGAGCTCCTACAATGAGCAGTTCTTC.

This clone showed up just once. Here the CDR3 DNA reads TGTGCCAGCAGCTTCGTAGATACGCAGTATTTT. The encoded protein is CASSFVDTQYF. The rearrangement uses TRBV7-9 and TRBJ2-3, with D hard to call. Germline V lookup: CDR1 SEHNR, CDR2 FQNEAQ (reference sequence). V gave up 3 bases and J gave up 5 bases, with 3 bases separating them. This CDR3 comprises 11 residues.

This rearrangement joins TRBV6-5 to TRBJ1-1, with D tentatively TRBD1 (5 bases). Trimming shortened V by 5 bases and J by 1 base, and 11 bases separated the two germline ends. Per germline, CDR1 MNHEY and CDR2 SVGAGI. CDR3 length: 14 amino acids. The CDR3 is CASSRQLRNTEAFF. The CDR3 DNA reads TGTGCCAGCAGTCGACAGTTACGGAACACTGAAGCTTTCTTT.

The chain links TRBV30 to TRBJ2-7; 9 bases are shared with TRBD2. The CDR3 runs 15 residues. The V and J ends lost 5 bases and 3 bases, in that order; junction bases with no gene match: 11. Germline CDR1 GTSNPN, CDR2 SVGIG (reference sequence). CDR3 protein: CAWESGKTSGYEQYF. In DNA form, the CDR3 reads TGTGCCTGGGAGTCCGGTAAGACTAGCGGCTACGAGCAGTACTTC. The full variable domain, in which reference TRBV30 and TRBJ2-7 provide the parts outside the CDR3, is SQTIHQWPATLVQPVGSPLSLECTVEGTSNPNLYWYRQAAGRGLQLLFYSVGIGQISSEVPQNLSASRPQDRQFILSSKKLLLSDSGFYLCAWESGKTSGYEQYFGPGTRLTVT.

This chain uses TRBV7-9 with TRBJ1-1; perhaps TRBD1 as D (5 bases). CDR1 and CDR2 from the germline V gene are SEHNR and FQNEAQ (reference sequence). Trimming left V 2 bases short and J 3 bases short, with 19 bases between. This CDR3 is 17 amino acids long. The CDR3 coding sequence is TGTGCCAGCAGCTTATCCTTAGGTAGGCAAGGGGACACTGAAGCTTTCTTT. This translates into CASSLSLGRQGDTEAFF.

The chain carries TRBV7-3 and TRBJ2-3; no firm D call. The length of the CDR3 is 19 residues. CDR1 is SGHTA and CDR2 is FQGTGA in the germline V gene. V lost 2 bases and J 0 bases, leaving 21 bases between the germline ends. CDR3 sequence reads: CASSLPYRAFFFSTDTQYF. DNA for the CDR3: TGTGCCAGCAGCTTACCCTATAGAGCTTTTTTCTTCAGCACAGATACGCAGTATTTT.

This chain joins TRBV18 and TRBJ1-2; possible D gene TRBD1, 6 bases. The CDR3 loop spans 12 amino acids. CDR1 KGHSH and CDR2 LQKENI come from the germline V gene. Between the trimmed V and J ends, which lost 2 bases and 10 bases, there was a span of 11 bases. The CDR3 is CASSPNREYYTF. CDR3 in DNA: TGTGCCAGCTCACCAAACAGGGAGTACTACACCTTC.

V usage is TRBV5-4 and J usage is TRBJ2-3; D is perhaps TRBD1 (5 bases). Trimming removed 8 bases at V and 5 bases at J, with 9 bases between. There are 11 residues in the CDR3. Germline V gene data show CDR1 as SGHNT and CDR2 as YYREEE (reference sequence). Here the CDR3 reads CASLRGDTQYF. The CDR3 DNA reads TGTGCCAGTCTAAGGGGAGATACGCAGTATTTT.

This clone was recorded only once. This sequence joins TRBV9 and TRBJ1-1, with a tentative D call TRBD1 (5 bases). The CDR3 is made up of 18 amino acids. Germline CDR1 SGDLS, CDR2 YYNGEE. V lost 2 bases and J lost 8, with 28 bases in between. The CDR3 bases are TGTGCCAGCAGCGTCACAGTCTGGACACCGAAGCCCGCCCAGGAAGCTTTCTTT. Translation gives CASSVTVWTPKPAQEAFF.

This chain connects TRBV11-2 to TRBJ2-1; the D gene is possibly TRBD2 (6 bases). The germline V and J ends were trimmed by 5 bases and 8 bases, with 19 bases remaining between them. The germline gives CDR1 SGHAT, CDR2 FQNNGV. The CDR3 extends over 15 amino acids. The CDR3 reads CASSIRLASGDEQFF. In DNA, the CDR3 is TGTGCCAGCAGCATCCGGCTAGCGAGTGGCGATGAGCAGTTCTTC. The whole variable domain, filled in from reference TRBV11-2 and TRBJ2-1, reads EAGVAQSPRYKIIEKRQSVAFWCNPISGHATLYWYQQILGQGPKLLIQFQNNGVVDDSQLPKDRFSAERLKGVDSTLKIQPAKLEDSAVYLCASSIRLASGDEQFFGPGTRLTVL.

The chain uses TRBV4-2 and TRBJ2-3; TRBD2 matches at 11 bases. The CDR3 spans 15 residues. J gave up 3 bases and V 2 bases, and 1 base lay outside the gene matches. Germline values: CDR1 LGHNA, CDR2 YNFKEQ. This CDR3 reads CASSQTSGRTDTQYF. The DNA of the CDR3 is TGTGCCAGCAGCCAAACTAGCGGGAGAACAGATACGCAGTATTTT.

The chain carries TRBV7-3 and TRBJ2-5, with 9 bases matching TRBD1. This CDR3 contains 16 residues. J lost 0 bases, V lost 2 bases, and 4 bases had no gene match. Germline V gene lookup returns CDR1 SGHTA and CDR2 FQGTGA. CDR3 sequence: CASSLGGTGNQETQYF. The CDR3 bases are TGTGCCAGCAGCTTAGGGGGGACAGGGAACCAAGAGACCCAGTACTTC.

This chain connects TRBV19 to TRBJ1-5; D is perhaps TRBD1 (6 bases). Trimming took off 5 bases at V and 0 bases at J, with 14 bases between the two ends. The germline V gene encodes CDR1 LNHDA and CDR2 SQIVND (reference sequence). The CDR3 loop spans 16 amino acids. CDR3 protein: CASSVTGLYSNQPQHF. As DNA, the CDR3 is TGTGCCAGTAGTGTTACAGGGCTTTATAGCAATCAGCCCCAGCATTTT. Full variable domain (outside the CDR3, taken from reference TRBV19 and TRBJ1-5): DGGITQSPKYLFRKEGQNVTLSCEQNLNHDAMYWYRQDPGQGLRLIYYSQIVNDFQKGDIAEGYSVSREKKESFPLTVTSAQKNPTAFYLCASSVTGLYSNQPQHFGDGTRLSIL.

The chain couples TRBV28 to TRBJ2-4; D unresolved. The CDR3 length is 12 residues. Germline V gives CDR1 MDHEN, CDR2 SYDVKM. Trimming shortened V by 4 bases and J by 11 bases, and 12 bases separated the two germline ends. As DNA, the CDR3 is TGTGCCAGCAGTTCGGCTACAGTCGTTCAGTACTTC. Translated: CASSSATVVQYF.

This chain joins TRBV19 and TRBJ1-2, with 9 bases that match TRBD1. The CDR3 consists of 13 residues. Trimming at V came to 5 bases and at J to 8 bases, leaving 6 bases not matched to a gene. Germline V gene lookup returns CDR1 LNHDA and CDR2 SQIVND (reference sequence). CDR3 amino acids: CASSAGQGGGYTF. The CDR3 nucleotides read TGTGCCAGTAGTGCGGGACAGGGCGGCGGCTACACCTTC.

V and J are TRBV2 and TRBJ2-5; TRBD2 matches at 7 bases. V gave up 8 bases and J gave up 4 bases; unmatched junction bases: 4. The CDR3 is 12 amino acids. Germline V gene sequence: CDR1 SNHLY, CDR2 FYNNEI. CDR3 DNA sequence: TGTGCCAGCTGGCGGGAGCGAGAGACCCAGTACTTC. This translates into CASWRERETQYF.

The V and J genes are TRBV6-5 and TRBJ1-1, with a possible D match to TRBD1 (6 bases). V lost 8 bases, J lost 0 bases, and 13 bases lay in between. Per germline, CDR1 MNHEY and CDR2 SVGAGI. The CDR3 is 14 amino acids. The CDR3 here is CASGLEGVNTEAFF. CDR3 in DNA: TGTGCCAGCGGGTTAGAGGGGGTGAACACTGAAGCTTTCTTT.